These 25 T cell receptor beta chains came from one sample sequenced in a study of identical twins. TCRdb re-called the 5' RACE reads through MiXCR, storing one row per CDR3 protein. The sample records 210,000 or so distinct CDR3 sequences, approximately 16% being singletons. The same data also went into a second study, on T cells expressing NK-cell markers.

The specimen sequenced was CD8+ T cells sorted from blood. Every receptor here comes from a woman between 18 and 29 years old in good health.

This chain joins TRBV5-1 and TRBJ2-2; D is undetermined. This CDR3 is built from 13 residues. Trimming shortened V by 4 bases and J by 6 bases, and 10 bases separated the two germline ends. From germline, CDR1 is SGHRS and CDR2 YFSETQ. The CDR3, as DNA: TGCGCCAGCAGCCCCTGGACGGCCGGGGAGCTGTTTTTT. It translates to CASSPWTAGELFF.

The rearrangement links TRBV6-1 to TRBJ2-5; TRBD1 is a possible D gene (6 bases). Germline CDR1 and CDR2: MNHNS and SASEGT. The CDR3 has 12 residues. V was cut by 3 bases and J by 5 bases, with 7 bases left in between. The CDR3 nucleotides read TGTGCCAGCAGTGATACAGGGGAGACCCAGTACTTC. This translates into CASSDTGETQYF.

The chain employs TRBV3-1 and TRBJ2-3, with a weak D call TRBD2 (6 bases). Germline-derived CDR1 and CDR2 are LGHDT and YNNKEL (reference sequence). CDR3 length: 18 amino acids. The ends were cut back, 0 bases at V and 0 bases at J, with 16 bases in the middle. The CDR3 protein is CASSQDPRGGWSTDTQYF. The CDR3 nucleotides are TGTGCCAGCAGCCAAGATCCCCGTGGGGGGTGGAGCACAGATACGCAGTATTTT.

This clonotype was observed a handful of times. The chain has TRBV20-1 and TRBJ2-1; D perhaps matches TRBD2 (6 bases). Trimming pared 5 bases from V and 4 bases from J, leaving 15 bases between. The CDR3 extends over 14 amino acids. Germline CDR1 and CDR2: DFQATT and SNEGSKA (reference sequence). The DNA for the CDR3 is TGCAGTGCTTCGGGACTCGGGGGATACAATGAGCAGTTCTTC. It specifies CSASGLGGYNEQFF.

The chain uses TRBV6-4 and TRBJ2-1; the D gene is possibly TRBD2 (6 bases). The CDR3 totals 18 residues. Germline CDR1 is MRHNA and CDR2 is SNTAGT. V lost 7 bases, J lost 3 bases, and 25 bases lay in between. The CDR3 DNA sequence: TGTGCCAGCAACCGCAAGCTAGCGCCTCTCACCGTCTACAATGAGCAGTTCTTC. As protein: CASNRKLAPLTVYNEQFF.

This clonotype was picked up many times. The chain uses TRBV12-3 or TRBV12-4 and TRBJ2-1, with D maybe TRBD1 (6 bases). The CDR3 extends over 14 amino acids. Trimming removed 6 bases at V and 0 bases at J, with 9 bases between. The CDR3 loop is CASSEGDSYNEQFF. DNA of the CDR3: TGTGCCAGCAGCGAGGGGGACTCCTACAATGAGCAGTTCTTC.

This clonotype has a handful of counts. The chain combines TRBV5-5 with TRBJ2-2; D could derive from TRBD1 or TRBD2 (5 bases each). Per the germline V gene, CDR1 is SGHKS and CDR2 is YYEKEE (reference sequence). This CDR3 spans 15 amino acids. Trimming left V 4 bases short and J 0 bases short, with 10 bases between. CDR3 sequence reads: CASSVGRTNTGELFF. DNA for the CDR3: TGTGCCAGCAGCGTGGGACGGACGAACACCGGGGAGCTGTTTTTT.

In this sample, this clonotype turned up many times. The chain uses TRBV12-3 or TRBV12-4 and TRBJ1-1; D uncertain. V shed 6 bases and J shed 6 bases, with 14 bases lying between them. The CDR3 is 13 residues long. DNA of the CDR3: TGTGCCAGCAGATTCCTTAGCGCGGCTGAAGCTTTCTTT. It yields the protein CASRFLSAAEAFF.

This clonotype was seen a few times. The V gene is TRBV7-9, the J gene TRBJ1-1; 11 bases agree with TRBD1. The CDR3 is 16 residues long. Germline V gives CDR1 SEHNR, CDR2 FQNEAQ (reference sequence). V dropped 5 bases and J dropped 0; count of bases not matched to a gene: 5. In nucleotides, the CDR3 is TGTGCCAGCAGCGTAGGGACAGGGGGAATGAACACTGAAGCTTTCTTT. Translated, it gives CASSVGTGGMNTEAFF.

This clonotype was seen more than once but under ten times. V usage is TRBV29-1 and J usage is TRBJ2-1, with D uncertain. V lost 5 bases to trimming and J lost 4 bases, with 12 bases between them. CDR1 SQVTM and CDR2 ANQGSEA come from the germline V gene. The CDR3 consists of 13 residues. The CDR3, as DNA: TGCAGCGTTCATCAGGCGACATACAATGAGCAGTTCTTC. Encoded protein: CSVHQATYNEQFF.

This clonotype was seen only a few times. The DNA for the CDR3 is TGTGCCAGCAGCTTAAGTCCGACGGTTGAAGCTTTCTTT. It specifies CASSLSPTVEAFF. The chain couples TRBV11-2 to TRBJ1-1; D gene unclear. Germline CDR1 SGHAT, CDR2 FQNNGV. Trimming cost V 2 bases and J 7 bases, with 11 bases left between them. This CDR3 has 13 residues.

The V gene is TRBV20-1, the J gene TRBJ2-1, with D possibly being TRBD2 (6 bases). Trimming shortened V by 6 bases and J by 0 bases, and 15 bases separated the two germline ends. The CDR3 is 15 amino acids. CDR1 is DFQATT, CDR2 SNEGSKA, per germline (reference sequence). The CDR3 reads CSATGTLASYNEQFF. In nucleotides, the CDR3 is TGCAGTGCAACCGGGACTCTCGCCTCCTACAATGAGCAGTTCTTC.

This chain joins TRBV6-6 and TRBJ1-1, with unresolved D. Per germline, CDR1 MNHNY and CDR2 SVGAGI (reference sequence). The CDR3 runs 13 residues. V was pared by 7 bases and J by 4 bases, with 13 bases between. The CDR3 DNA sequence: TGTGCCAGCATCATCGAGGGAGGCACTGAAGCTTTCTTT. Encoded protein: CASIIEGGTEAFF.

The rearrangement uses TRBV12-3 or TRBV12-4 and TRBJ1-5; no firm D call. V gave up 3 bases and J gave up 8 bases, with 11 bases separating them. The length of the CDR3 is 13 residues. The CDR3 sequence: CASSFGGFEPQHF. In DNA, the CDR3 is TGTGCCAGCAGTTTTGGAGGGTTCGAGCCCCAGCATTTT.

Only a few counts were recorded for this clonotype. Germline and junction disagree at one end, which may indicate a read error. The chain carries TRBV12-3 or TRBV12-4 and TRBJ2-5; D not certain. The CDR3 contains 12 residues. The chain's CDR3 is CASSLDRRTQYF. CDR3 coding DNA: TGTGCCAGCAGCTTAGACCGAAGGACCCAGTACTTC.

The chain links TRBV9 to TRBJ1-1, with D unclear. The length of the CDR3 is 13 residues. Germline V gene lookup returns CDR1 SGDLS and CDR2 YYNGEE. Deletions cut 0 bases from V and 3 bases from J, with 6 bases between. The CDR3 here is CASSVGSHTEAFF. CDR3 DNA sequence: TGTGCCAGCAGCGTAGGCAGCCACACTGAAGCTTTCTTT.

The chain uses TRBV4-3 and TRBJ2-1; D is ambiguous. The CDR3 is 17 residues long. Between the trimmed V and J ends, which lost 0 bases and 0 bases, there was a span of 12 bases. Germline CDR1 reads LGHNA; CDR2 reads YSLEER. CDR3 in DNA: TGCGCCAGCAGCCAAGACGCGGTTACGAGCTCCTACAATGAGCAGTTCTTC. This gives the protein CASSQDAVTSSYNEQFF.

The gene calls are TRBV7-9 and TRBJ2-1; 14 bases align to TRBD2. The ends lost 5 bases at V and 8 bases at J; junction bases unmatched: 8. The germline CDR1 and CDR2 sequences are SEHNR and FQNEAQ (reference sequence). The CDR3 is made up of 16 amino acids. This chain's CDR3 is CASSPTSGGAADEQFF. The CDR3 nucleotides read TGTGCCAGCAGCCCGACTAGCGGGGGGGCCGCTGATGAGCAGTTCTTC.

The V call is TRBV3-1, the J call TRBJ2-1; D may be TRBD2 (6 bases). V was pared by 5 bases and J by 7 bases, with 9 bases between. CDR1 is LGHDT and CDR2 is YNNKEL in the germline V gene (reference sequence). The CDR3 is made up of 12 amino acids. CDR3 nucleotides: TGTGCCAGCAGCGACGGACTAAATGAGCAGTTCTTC. Its translation is CASSDGLNEQFF.

There are a few counts of this clonotype. The J gene is TRBJ1-2, the V gene TRBV5-1; no firm D call. The CDR3 consists of 14 residues. From germline, CDR1 is SGHRS and CDR2 YFSETQ. The V and J ends lost 5 bases and 3 bases respectively, with 14 bases between them. The CDR3 coding sequence is TGCGCCAGCAGTCCGCTGGCCCTTGACTATGGCTACACCTTC. Amino acid sequence: CASSPLALDYGYTF.

The sample holds a few counts of this clonotype. The chain has TRBV5-1 and TRBJ2-7; D may be TRBD2 (5 bases). The V end was cut by 0 bases, the J end by 5 bases, with 12 bases between. Germline V gives CDR1 SGHRS, CDR2 YFSETQ. The CDR3 covers 14 residues. The CDR3 sequence: CASSLERILDEQYF. Here the CDR3 DNA reads TGCGCCAGCAGCTTGGAGCGGATTTTGGACGAGCAGTACTTC.

There are a few counts of this clonotype. The chain recombines TRBV6-1 with TRBJ1-1; D is perhaps TRBD1 (6 bases). This CDR3 is 12 amino acids long. V shed 9 bases and J shed 5 bases, with 13 bases lying between them. In germline, CDR1 is MNHNS, CDR2 SASEGT. CDR3 coding DNA: TGTGCCAGTCACGAGGGGGGGACTGAAGCTTTCTTT. It is translated as CASHEGGTEAFF.

This clonotype was recorded many times. The V call is TRBV30, the J call TRBJ1-1; D is undetermined. The CDR3 consists of 12 residues. V was clipped by 0 bases and J by 10 bases, with 12 bases between them. Germline V CDR1 and CDR2: GTSNPN, SVGIG (reference sequence). The CDR3 nucleotides read TGTGCCTGGAGTGTAGGGTATATGGGAGCTTTCTTT. It translates to CAWSVGYMGAFF.

The chain couples TRBV7-8 to TRBJ1-4; tentative D call: TRBD1 (6 bases). Per germline, CDR1 SGHVS and CDR2 FQNEAQ. With 5 bases removed from V and 6 bases from J, the gap between germline ends came to 13 bases. The CDR3 is 14 residues long. CDR3 region: CASSPPGVYEKLFF. In DNA form, the CDR3 reads TGTGCCAGCAGCCCCCCAGGGGTCTATGAAAAACTGTTTTTT.

The chain combines TRBV28 with TRBJ2-5; 7 positions match TRBD1. This CDR3 comprises 11 residues. Per germline, CDR1 MDHEN and CDR2 SYDVKM. Trimming took 10 bases from V and 4 from J; bases not matched to a gene: 3. CDR3 in DNA: TGTGCCATTGCAGGGGGAGAGACCCAGTACTTC. Protein: CAIAGGETQYF.